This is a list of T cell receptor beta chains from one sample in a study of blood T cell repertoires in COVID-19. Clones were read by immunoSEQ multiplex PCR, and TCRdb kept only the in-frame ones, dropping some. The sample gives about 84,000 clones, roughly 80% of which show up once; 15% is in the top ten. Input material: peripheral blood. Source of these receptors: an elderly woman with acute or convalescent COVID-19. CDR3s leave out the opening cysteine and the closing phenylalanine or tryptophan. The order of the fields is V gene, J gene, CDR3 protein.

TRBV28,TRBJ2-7,ASSWTGGYEQY
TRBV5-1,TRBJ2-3,ASSLASGVGDTQY
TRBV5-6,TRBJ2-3,ASSSKSVGTDTQY
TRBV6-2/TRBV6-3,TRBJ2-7,ASSYYALSRLTGNYEQY
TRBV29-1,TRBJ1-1,SVDRQGTGTEAF
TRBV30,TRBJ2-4,AWSPGGGAKNIQY
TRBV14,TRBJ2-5,ASAAGARSETQY
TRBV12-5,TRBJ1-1,ASGLVLGYEGMNTEAF
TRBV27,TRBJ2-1,ASRGLGGGSNEQF
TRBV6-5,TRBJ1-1,ASSYDPRQGAEAF
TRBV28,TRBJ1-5,ASSLGQGQH